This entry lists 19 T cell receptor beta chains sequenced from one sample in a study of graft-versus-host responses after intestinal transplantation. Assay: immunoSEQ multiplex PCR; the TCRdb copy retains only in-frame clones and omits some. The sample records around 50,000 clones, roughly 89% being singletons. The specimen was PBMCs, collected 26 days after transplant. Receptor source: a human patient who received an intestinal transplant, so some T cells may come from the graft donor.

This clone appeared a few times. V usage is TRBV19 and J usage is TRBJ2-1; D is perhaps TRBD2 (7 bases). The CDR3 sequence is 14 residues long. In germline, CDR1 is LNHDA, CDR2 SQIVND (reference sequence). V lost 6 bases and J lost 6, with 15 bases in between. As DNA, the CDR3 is TGTGCCAGTAGATCACGGGGGGCGGGCAATGAGCAGTTCTTC. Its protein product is CASRSRGAGNEQFF.

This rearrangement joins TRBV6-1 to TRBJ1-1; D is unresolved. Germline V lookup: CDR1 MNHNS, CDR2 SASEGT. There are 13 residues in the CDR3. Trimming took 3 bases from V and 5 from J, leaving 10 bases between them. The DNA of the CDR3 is TGTGCCAGCAGTGAGGAGGGATATACTGAAGCTTTCTTT. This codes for CASSEEGYTEAFF.

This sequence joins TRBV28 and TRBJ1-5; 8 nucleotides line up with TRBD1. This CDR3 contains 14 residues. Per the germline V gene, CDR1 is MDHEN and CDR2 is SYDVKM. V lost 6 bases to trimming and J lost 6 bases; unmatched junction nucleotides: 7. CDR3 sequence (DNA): TGTGCCAGCAGCCAGATCAGGGGGCGTCAGCCCCAGCATTTT. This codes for CASSQIRGRQPQHF.

CDR3: CASSAGTSGNTIYF. The CDR3 coding sequence is TGTGCCAGCAGCGCCGGGACATCTGGAAACACCATATATTTT. The chain links TRBV6-1 to TRBJ1-3; tentative D call: TRBD1 (6 bases). This CDR3 is built from 14 residues. Germline V gene lookup returns CDR1 MNHNS and CDR2 SASEGT. The V and J ends lost 6 bases and 1 base respectively, with 10 bases between them.

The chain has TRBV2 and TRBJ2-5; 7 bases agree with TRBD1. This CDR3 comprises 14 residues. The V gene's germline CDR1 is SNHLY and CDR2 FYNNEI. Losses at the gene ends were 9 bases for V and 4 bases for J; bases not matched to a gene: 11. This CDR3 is CARPGQLPGETQYF. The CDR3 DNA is TGTGCCAGACCGGGACAGCTCCCTGGAGAGACCCAGTACTTC.

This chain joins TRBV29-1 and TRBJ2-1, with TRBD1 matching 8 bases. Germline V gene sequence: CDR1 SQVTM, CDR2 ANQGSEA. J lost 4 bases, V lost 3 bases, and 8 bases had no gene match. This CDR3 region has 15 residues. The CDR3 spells CSVDNRGTSYNEQFF. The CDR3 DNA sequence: TGCAGCGTTGATAACAGGGGGACATCTTACAATGAGCAGTTCTTC.

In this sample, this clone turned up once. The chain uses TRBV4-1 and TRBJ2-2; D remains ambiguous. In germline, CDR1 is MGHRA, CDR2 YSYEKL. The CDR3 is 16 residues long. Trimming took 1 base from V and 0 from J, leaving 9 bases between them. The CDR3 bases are TGCGCCAGCAGCCAAGCCTGGGCCGCGAACACCGGGGAGCTGTTTTTT. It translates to CASSQAWAANTGELFF.

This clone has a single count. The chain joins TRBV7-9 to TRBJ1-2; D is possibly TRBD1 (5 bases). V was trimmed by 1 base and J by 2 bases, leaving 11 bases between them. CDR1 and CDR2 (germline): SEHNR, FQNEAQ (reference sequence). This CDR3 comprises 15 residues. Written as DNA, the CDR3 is TGTGCCAGCAGCTTAGAGGAGACAGCGAACTATGGCTACACCTTC. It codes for CASSLEETANYGYTF.

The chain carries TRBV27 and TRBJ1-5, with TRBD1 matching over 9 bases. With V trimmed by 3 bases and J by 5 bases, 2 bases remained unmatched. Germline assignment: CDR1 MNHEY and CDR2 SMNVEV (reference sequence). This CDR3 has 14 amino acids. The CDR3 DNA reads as TGTGCCAGCAGTTTGGGGACAGGGTATCAGCCCCAGCATTTT. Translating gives CASSLGTGYQPQHF.

The CDR3 is CASSGWAGMNTEAFF. Here the CDR3 DNA reads TGTGCCAGCTCCGGATGGGCAGGAATGAACACTGAAGCTTTCTTT. V usage is TRBV18 and J usage is TRBJ1-1, with D unclear. The CDR3 runs 15 residues. Trimming shortened V by 6 bases and J by 0 bases, and 14 bases separated the two germline ends. Germline V gene data show CDR1 as KGHSH and CDR2 as LQKENI.

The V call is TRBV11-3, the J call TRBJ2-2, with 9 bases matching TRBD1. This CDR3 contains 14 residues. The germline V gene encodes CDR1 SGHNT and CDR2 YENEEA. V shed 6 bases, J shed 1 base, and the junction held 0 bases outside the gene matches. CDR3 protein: CASRGQGNTGELFF. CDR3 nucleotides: TGTGCCAGCAGGGGACAGGGGAACACCGGGGAGCTGTTTTTT.

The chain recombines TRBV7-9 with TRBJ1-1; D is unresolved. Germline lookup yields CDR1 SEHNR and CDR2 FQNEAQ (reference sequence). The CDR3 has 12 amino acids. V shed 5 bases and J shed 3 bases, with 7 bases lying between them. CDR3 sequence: CASSREYTEAFF. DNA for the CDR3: TGTGCCAGCAGCCGAGAGTACACTGAAGCTTTCTTT.

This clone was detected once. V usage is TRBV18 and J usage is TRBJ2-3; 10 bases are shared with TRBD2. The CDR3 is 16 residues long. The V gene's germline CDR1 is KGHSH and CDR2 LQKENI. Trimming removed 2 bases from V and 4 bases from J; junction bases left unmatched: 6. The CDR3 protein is CASSPEASGRADTQYF. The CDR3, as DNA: TGTGCCAGCTCACCAGAGGCTAGCGGGAGAGCAGATACGCAGTATTTT.

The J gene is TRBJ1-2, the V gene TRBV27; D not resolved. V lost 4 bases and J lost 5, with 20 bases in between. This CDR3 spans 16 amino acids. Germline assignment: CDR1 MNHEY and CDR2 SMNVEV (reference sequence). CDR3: CASSSNPTPMFYGYTF. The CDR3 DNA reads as TGTGCCAGCAGTTCCAACCCAACTCCGATGTTTTATGGCTACACCTTC.

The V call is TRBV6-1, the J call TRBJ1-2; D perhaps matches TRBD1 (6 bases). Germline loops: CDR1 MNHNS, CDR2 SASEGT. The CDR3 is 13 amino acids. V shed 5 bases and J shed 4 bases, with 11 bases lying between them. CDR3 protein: CASSSGQIYGYTF. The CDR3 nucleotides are TGTGCCAGCAGTTCCGGACAGATCTATGGCTACACCTTC.

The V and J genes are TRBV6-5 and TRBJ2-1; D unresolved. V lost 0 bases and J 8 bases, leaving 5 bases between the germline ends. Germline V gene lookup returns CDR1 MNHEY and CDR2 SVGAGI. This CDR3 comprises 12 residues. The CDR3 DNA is TGTGCCAGCAGTTACTCCCTCGATGAGCAGTTCTTC. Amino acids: CASSYSLDEQFF.

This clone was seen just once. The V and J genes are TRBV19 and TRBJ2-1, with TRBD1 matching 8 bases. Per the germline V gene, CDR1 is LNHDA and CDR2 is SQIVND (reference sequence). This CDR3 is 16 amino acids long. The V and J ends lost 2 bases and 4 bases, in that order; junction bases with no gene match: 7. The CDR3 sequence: CASSIILQGGYNEQFF. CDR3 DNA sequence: TGTGCCAGTAGTATAATCCTACAGGGGGGTTACAATGAGCAGTTCTTC.

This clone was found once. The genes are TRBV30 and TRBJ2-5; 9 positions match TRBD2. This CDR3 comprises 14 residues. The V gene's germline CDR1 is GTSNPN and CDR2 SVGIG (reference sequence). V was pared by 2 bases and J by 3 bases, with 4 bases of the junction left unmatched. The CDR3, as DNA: TGTGCCTGGAGTATAGCGGGGGCGGAAGAGACCCAGTACTTC. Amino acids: CAWSIAGAEETQYF.

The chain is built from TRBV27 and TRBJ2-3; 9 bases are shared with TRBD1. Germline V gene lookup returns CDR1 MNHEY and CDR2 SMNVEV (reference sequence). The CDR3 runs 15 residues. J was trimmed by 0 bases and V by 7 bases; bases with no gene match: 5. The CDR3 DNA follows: TGTGCCAGCAACCGACAGGGGGGGAGCACAGATACGCAGTATTTT. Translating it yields CASNRQGGSTDTQYF.